Below are 18 T cell receptor beta chains sequenced from a single sample in a study of T cell responses to AZD1222 COVID-19 vaccine (dated by TCRdb to the early 2020s). The library was built by means of the immunoSEQ multiplex PCR assay. This is the immuneACCESS table as TCRdb keeps it, with only in-frame sequences that have V and J called. A part of the clones is gone; compared with another copy, unresolved V genes explain less than half, and the rest is unexplained. The sample table contains more than 110,000 clones; only one count was recorded for approximately 94% of them. 7.5% to 9.5% of the sample rests with the top ten. The label giving this sample's time point can be read as: baseline before first vaccination. The source material was peripheral blood, sampled on day 0 of AZD1222 vaccination. The origin of the receptors is an adult in good health.

The chain recombines TRBV27 with TRBJ2-7; 7 bases map to TRBD2. Trimming removed 4 bases from V and 1 base from J; junction bases left unmatched: 7. Germline V gene data show CDR1 as MNHEY and CDR2 as SMNVEV (reference sequence). The CDR3 is made up of 15 amino acids. The CDR3 reads CASSWEGTGSYEQYF. CDR3 nucleotides: TGTGCCAGCAGTTGGGAGGGGACGGGATCCTACGAGCAGTACTTC.

The rearrangement links TRBV28 to TRBJ2-5; D is undetermined. The CDR3 spans 11 residues. V lost 3 bases and J 4 bases, leaving 3 bases between the germline ends. Germline CDR1 is MDHEN and CDR2 is SYDVKM. The CDR3 is CASSFTETQYF. The CDR3 nucleotides read TGTGCCAGCAGTTTCACAGAGACCCAGTACTTC.

This chain joins TRBV11-3 and TRBJ1-1; D is unresolved. Germline V gene lookup returns CDR1 SGHNT and CDR2 YENEEA. V gave up 1 base and J gave up 2 bases, with 5 bases separating them. The CDR3 runs to 13 residues. The CDR3 spells CASSLASNTEAFF. CDR3 DNA: TGTGCCAGCAGCTTAGCCAGTAACACTGAAGCTTTCTTT.

This chain uses TRBV5-1 with TRBJ2-1; 8 positions match TRBD1. The CDR3 runs 13 residues. V lost 6 bases to trimming and J lost 5 bases; unmatched junction nucleotides: 4. From germline, CDR1 is SGHRS and CDR2 YFSETQ. The CDR3 coding sequence is TGCGCCAGCAAGCAGGGGGCAGACAATGAGCAGTTCTTC. It yields the protein CASKQGADNEQFF.

This clone has only a few counts. CDR3 sequence (DNA): TGTGCCACCAGTCGGAGAGGGGAAGGTGGCTACACCTTC. This sequence encodes CATSRRGEGGYTF. This chain uses TRBV24-1 with TRBJ1-2, with D maybe TRBD1 (5 bases). Germline-derived CDR1 and CDR2 are KGHDR and SFDVKD. This CDR3 contains 13 residues. V lost 6 bases and J lost 7, with 14 bases in between.

The chain couples TRBV2 to TRBJ2-1; D remains ambiguous. The CDR3 is made up of 11 amino acids. V lost 5 bases, J lost 4 bases, and 3 bases lay in between. Germline-derived CDR1 and CDR2 are SNHLY and FYNNEI. The CDR3 sequence: CASSSYNEQFF. DNA of the CDR3: TGTGCCAGCAGTTCGTACAATGAGCAGTTCTTC.

This clone appeared a few times. The J gene is TRBJ2-1, the V gene TRBV2; D may match TRBD1 or TRBD2 (5 bases each). The V gene lost 1 base and the J gene lost 4 bases, with 11 bases spanning the gap. CDR3 size: 15 residues. Germline CDR1 is SNHLY and CDR2 is FYNNEI. CDR3 in amino acids: CASSEGGILYNEQFF. CDR3 sequence (DNA): TGTGCCAGCAGTGAAGGGGGGATTTTATACAATGAGCAGTTCTTC.

The chain joins TRBV27 to TRBJ1-5; D not certain. The CDR3 sequence is 14 residues long. Deletions cut 9 bases from V and 0 bases from J, with 12 bases between. Germline CDR1 and CDR2: MNHEY and SMNVEV (reference sequence). CDR3 in DNA: TGTGCCAGTCGTGCGGCGGGTAGCAATCAGCCCCAGCATTTT. Amino acid sequence: CASRAAGSNQPQHF.

The V gene is TRBV7-2, the J gene TRBJ1-1; D unclear. Trimming removed 6 bases from V and 3 bases from J, with 2 bases in between. The V gene's germline CDR1 is SGHTA and CDR2 FQGNSA. The CDR3 loop spans 10 amino acids. The chain's CDR3 is CASRDTEAFF. The CDR3 coding sequence is TGTGCCAGCAGGGACACTGAAGCTTTCTTT. The full variable domain, rest sourced from reference TRBV7-2 and TRBJ1-1, is GAGVSQSPSNKVTEKGKDVELRCDPISGHTALYWYRQSLGQGLEFLIYFQGNSAPDKSGLPSDRFSAERTGGSVSTLTIQRTQQEDSAVYLCASRDTEAFFGQGTRLTVV.

The J gene is TRBJ1-4, the V gene TRBV30, with TRBD1 identical over 7 bases. Germline-derived CDR1 and CDR2 are GTSNPN and SVGIG (reference sequence). This CDR3 is 15 amino acids long. V shed 1 base and J 5 bases; nucleotides not matched to a gene: 7. The DNA for the CDR3 is TGTGCCTGGAGTGACACCGGGACAGAGAATGAAAAACTGTTTTTT. Translating it yields CAWSDTGTENEKLFF.

CDR3 loop: CASSGGGGLNEKLFF. In DNA form, the CDR3 reads TGTGCCAGCAGCGGAGGCGGGGGGCTTAACGAAAAACTGTTTTTT. The chain couples TRBV28 to TRBJ1-4, with D possibly TRBD1 on 6 matching bases. The germline V and J ends were trimmed by 6 bases and 8 bases, with 19 bases remaining between them. Germline loops: CDR1 MDHEN, CDR2 SYDVKM. The CDR3 runs 15 residues.

The chain links TRBV2 to TRBJ1-3, with 7 bases aligning to TRBD1. Germline CDR1 reads SNHLY; CDR2 reads FYNNEI. Trimming took 6 bases from V and 3 from J; bases not matched to a gene: 11. This CDR3 is 16 amino acids long. CDR3 in DNA: TGTGCCAGCAGCGCACAGGGGCTCGGGAGTGGAAACACCATATATTTT. It is translated as CASSAQGLGSGNTIYF.

The J gene is TRBJ1-5, the V gene TRBV7-9, with D possibly TRBD1 on 5 matching bases. This CDR3 spans 14 amino acids. Germline lookup yields CDR1 SEHNR and CDR2 FQNEAQ (reference sequence). The ends were cut back, 5 bases at V and 0 bases at J, with 8 bases in the middle. CDR3 nucleotide sequence: TGTGCCAGCAGCCCAGGGACTAGCAATCAGCCCCAGCATTTT. Protein: CASSPGTSNQPQHF.

CDR3 protein: CSVDFRNTEAFF. The CDR3 DNA reads TGCAGCGTTGACTTCAGGAACACTGAAGCTTTCTTT. This sequence joins TRBV29-1 and TRBJ1-1; the D is unclear. The CDR3 runs 12 residues. The germline gives CDR1 SQVTM, CDR2 ANQGSEA. The germline V and J ends were trimmed by 3 bases and 1 base, with 6 bases remaining between them.

The chain uses TRBV28 and TRBJ1-4; D not resolved. The CDR3 is made up of 15 amino acids. CDR1 is MDHEN and CDR2 is SYDVKM in the germline V gene. For the CDR3, the DNA is TGTGCAACCCGGGCCCGGAGCCGATCGGGTGAAAAACTGTTTTTT. As protein: CATRARSRSGEKLFF.

V is TRBV2 and J is TRBJ2-1, with a tentative D call TRBD1 (5 bases). Germline CDR1 reads SNHLY; CDR2 reads FYNNEI. V was clipped by 2 bases and J by 0 bases, with 20 bases between them. The CDR3 totals 19 residues. The CDR3: CASSELSEAHRSSYNEQFF. In DNA form, the CDR3 reads TGTGCCAGCAGTGAACTCTCGGAAGCACACAGGAGCTCCTACAATGAGCAGTTCTTC. Based on the CDR3 plus reference TRBV2 and TRBJ2-1, the full variable domain is EPEVTQTPSHQVTQMGQEVILRCVPISNHLYFYWYRQILGQKVEFLVSFYNNEISEKSEIFDDQFSVERPDGSNFTLKIRSTKLEDSAMYFCASSELSEAHRSSYNEQFFGPGTRLTVL.

CDR3 coding DNA: TGTGCCAGCGTAGGAGCAGGGCACACTGAAGCTTTCTTT. Protein sequence: CASVGAGHTEAFF. The rearrangement links TRBV2 to TRBJ1-1, with D perhaps TRBD1 (5 bases). Germline V lookup: CDR1 SNHLY, CDR2 FYNNEI. CDR3 length: 13 amino acids. The germline V and J ends were trimmed by 8 bases and 3 bases, with 13 bases remaining between them.

This chain connects TRBV4-2 to TRBJ1-5; 9 positions agree with TRBD1. CDR1 and CDR2 (germline): LGHNA, YNFKEQ. The length of the CDR3 is 16 residues. Germline trimming cut 3 bases from V and 4 bases from J; bases unmatched to any gene: 7. CDR3 nucleotide sequence: TGTGCCAGCAGCCAGTGGGCCGGGACAGGGAATCAGCCCCAGCATTTT. This translates into CASSQWAGTGNQPQHF.